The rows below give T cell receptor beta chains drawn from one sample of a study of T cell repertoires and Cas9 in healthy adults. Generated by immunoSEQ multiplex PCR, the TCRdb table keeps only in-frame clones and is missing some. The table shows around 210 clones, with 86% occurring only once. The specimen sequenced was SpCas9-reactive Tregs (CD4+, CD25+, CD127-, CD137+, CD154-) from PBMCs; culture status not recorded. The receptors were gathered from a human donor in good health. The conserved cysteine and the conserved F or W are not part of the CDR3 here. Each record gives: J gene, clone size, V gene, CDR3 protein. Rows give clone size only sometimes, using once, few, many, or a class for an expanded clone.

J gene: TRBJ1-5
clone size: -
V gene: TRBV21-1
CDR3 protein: ASRGCVAHWHHQPQH

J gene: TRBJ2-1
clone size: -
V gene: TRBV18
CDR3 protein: ASSPRKSGNEQF

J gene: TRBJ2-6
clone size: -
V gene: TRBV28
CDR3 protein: ASTLVGSGANVLT

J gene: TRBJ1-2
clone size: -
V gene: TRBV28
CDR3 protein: ASSKSVGYT

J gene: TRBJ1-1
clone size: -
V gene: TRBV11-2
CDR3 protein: ASSLARGANTEAF

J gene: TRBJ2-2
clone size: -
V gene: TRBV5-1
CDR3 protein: ASSLAGANTGELF

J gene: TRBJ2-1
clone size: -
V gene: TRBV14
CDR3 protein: ASSLDLVGGQF

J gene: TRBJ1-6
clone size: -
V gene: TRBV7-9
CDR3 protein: ASTSQGPINSPLH

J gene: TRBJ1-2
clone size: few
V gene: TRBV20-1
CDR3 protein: SASLDYGYT

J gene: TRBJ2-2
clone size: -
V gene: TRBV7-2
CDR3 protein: ASSLEGFGELF

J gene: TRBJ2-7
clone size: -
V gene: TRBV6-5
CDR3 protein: ASSRPGGHEQY

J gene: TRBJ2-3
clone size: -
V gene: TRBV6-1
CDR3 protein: AFGGLAVNTDTQY

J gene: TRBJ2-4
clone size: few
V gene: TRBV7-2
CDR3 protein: ASSNREGRYNIQY

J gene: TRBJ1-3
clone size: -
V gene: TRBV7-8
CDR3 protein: ASSGVIGGTRGNTIY

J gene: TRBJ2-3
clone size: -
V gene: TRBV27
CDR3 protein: ATHSVGLAEYTDTQY

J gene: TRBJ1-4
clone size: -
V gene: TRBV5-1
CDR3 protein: ASSKGQGRANEKLF

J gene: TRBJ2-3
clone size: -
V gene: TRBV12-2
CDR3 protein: ARRARGAPGTDTQY

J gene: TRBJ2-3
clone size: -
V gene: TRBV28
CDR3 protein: ASSLGGGRTDTQY

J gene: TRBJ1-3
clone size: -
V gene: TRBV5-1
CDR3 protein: ASSLGTTGPGNTIY

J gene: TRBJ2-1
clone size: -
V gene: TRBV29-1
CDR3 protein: SVERSSGALSSYNEQF